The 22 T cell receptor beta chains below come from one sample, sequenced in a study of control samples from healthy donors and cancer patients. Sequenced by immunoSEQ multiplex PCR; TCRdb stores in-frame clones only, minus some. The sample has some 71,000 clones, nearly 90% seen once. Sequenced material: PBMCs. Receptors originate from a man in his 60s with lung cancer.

CDR3 DNA sequence: TGTGCCAGCAGGAGGACTAGCGGAACCTACGAGCAGTACGTC. Its protein product is CASRRTSGTYEQYV. The V gene is TRBV6-5, the J gene TRBJ2-7, with 10 bases matching TRBD2. The CDR3 is 14 residues long. With 6 bases clipped from V and 2 bases from J, the junction kept 4 bases outside the gene matches. Germline values: CDR1 MNHEY, CDR2 SVGAGI.

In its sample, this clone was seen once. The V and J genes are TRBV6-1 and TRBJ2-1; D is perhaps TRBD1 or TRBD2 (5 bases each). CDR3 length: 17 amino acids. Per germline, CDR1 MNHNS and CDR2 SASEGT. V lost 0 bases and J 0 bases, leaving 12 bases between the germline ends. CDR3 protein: CASSEASWGSSYNEQFF. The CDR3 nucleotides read TGTGCCAGCAGTGAAGCCTCGTGGGGGTCCTCCTACAATGAGCAGTTCTTC.

DNA of the CDR3: TGTGCCAGCAGCTTGGTAGATCACACTGAAGCTTTCTTT. This encodes CASSLVDHTEAFF. The J gene is TRBJ1-1, the V gene TRBV5-6; no reliable D call. V lost 0 bases and J 3 bases, leaving 6 bases between the germline ends. This CDR3 is built from 13 residues. CDR1 and CDR2 (germline): SGHDT, YYEEEE.

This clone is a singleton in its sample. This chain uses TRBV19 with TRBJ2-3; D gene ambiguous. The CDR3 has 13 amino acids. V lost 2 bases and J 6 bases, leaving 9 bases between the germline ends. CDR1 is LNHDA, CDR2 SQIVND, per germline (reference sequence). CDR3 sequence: CASSILVSDTQYF. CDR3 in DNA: TGTGCCAGTAGTATATTAGTATCGGATACGCAGTATTTT.

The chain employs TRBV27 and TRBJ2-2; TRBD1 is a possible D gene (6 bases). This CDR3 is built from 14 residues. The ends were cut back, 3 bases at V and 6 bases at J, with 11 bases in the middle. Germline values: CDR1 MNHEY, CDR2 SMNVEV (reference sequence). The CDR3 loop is CASSFSRQAGELFF. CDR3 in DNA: TGTGCCAGCAGTTTTTCTCGACAGGCCGGGGAGCTGTTTTTT.

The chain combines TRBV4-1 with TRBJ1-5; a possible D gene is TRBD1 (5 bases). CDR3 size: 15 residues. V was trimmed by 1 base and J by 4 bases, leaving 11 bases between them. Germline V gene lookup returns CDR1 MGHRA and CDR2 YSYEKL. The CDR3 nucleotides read TGCGCCAGCAGCCAAGGCATGGGGGGGAATCAGCCCCAGCATTTT. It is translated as CASSQGMGGNQPQHF.

For the CDR3, the DNA is TGTGCCAGCAGCGTAGACCTGAACACTGAAGCTTTCTTT. Translated, it gives CASSVDLNTEAFF. The rearrangement links TRBV9 to TRBJ1-1; D not certain. The V gene lost 0 bases and the J gene lost 0 bases, with 3 bases spanning the gap. Germline CDR1 and CDR2: SGDLS and YYNGEE. The CDR3 is 13 residues long.

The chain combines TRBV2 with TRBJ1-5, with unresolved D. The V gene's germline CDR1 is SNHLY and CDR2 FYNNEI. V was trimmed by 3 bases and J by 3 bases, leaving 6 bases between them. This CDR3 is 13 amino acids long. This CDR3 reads CASSEFNNQPQHF. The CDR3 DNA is TGTGCCAGCAGTGAGTTCAACAATCAGCCCCAGCATTTT.

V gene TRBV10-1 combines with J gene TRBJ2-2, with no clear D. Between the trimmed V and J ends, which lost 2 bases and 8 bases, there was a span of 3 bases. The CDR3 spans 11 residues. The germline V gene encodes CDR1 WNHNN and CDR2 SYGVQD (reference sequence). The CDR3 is CASSENGELFF. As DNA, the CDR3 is TGCGCCAGCAGTGAGAATGGGGAGCTGTTTTTT.

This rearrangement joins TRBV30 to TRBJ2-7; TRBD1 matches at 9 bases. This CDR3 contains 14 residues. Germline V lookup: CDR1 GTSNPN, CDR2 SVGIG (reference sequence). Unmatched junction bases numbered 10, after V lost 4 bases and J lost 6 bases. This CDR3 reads CAWTPGQGFLEQYF. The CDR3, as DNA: TGTGCCTGGACCCCGGGACAGGGATTCCTCGAGCAGTACTTC.

For the CDR3, the DNA is TGTGCCAGCAGTCTCCTTCATGGGGGCTACGAGCAGTACTTC. Translated: CASSLLHGGYEQYF. J is TRBJ2-7 and V is TRBV6-5; the D gene could be TRBD1 or TRBD2 (5 bases each). The CDR3 consists of 14 residues. Germline CDR1 reads MNHEY; CDR2 reads SVGAGI. V dropped 5 bases and J dropped 3 bases, with 14 bases sitting between them.

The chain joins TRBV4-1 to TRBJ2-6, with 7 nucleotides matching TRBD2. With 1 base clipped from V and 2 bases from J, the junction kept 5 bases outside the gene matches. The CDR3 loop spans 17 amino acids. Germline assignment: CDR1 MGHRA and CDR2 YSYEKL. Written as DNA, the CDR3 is TGCGCCAGCAGCCAAGGGCAGGCGGGGGCTGGGGCCAACGTCCTGACTTTC. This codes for CASSQGQAGAGANVLTF.

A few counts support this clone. The CDR3 loop is CASSLTGGTNEKLFF. The CDR3 bases are TGTGCCAGCAGCCTGACAGGGGGAACTAATGAAAAACTGTTTTTT. This rearrangement joins TRBV11-2 to TRBJ1-4, with 9 bases identical to TRBD1. The germline V gene encodes CDR1 SGHAT and CDR2 FQNNGV. V shed 5 bases and J 1 base; nucleotides not matched to a gene: 2. The CDR3 length is 15 residues.

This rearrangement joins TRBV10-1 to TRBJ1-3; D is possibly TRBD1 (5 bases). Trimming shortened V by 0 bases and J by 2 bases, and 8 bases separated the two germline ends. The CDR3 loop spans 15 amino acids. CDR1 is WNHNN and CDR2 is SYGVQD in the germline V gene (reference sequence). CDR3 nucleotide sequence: TGCGCCAGCAGTGAGTCTTCCAGGGCTGGAAACACCATATATTTT. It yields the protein CASSESSRAGNTIYF.

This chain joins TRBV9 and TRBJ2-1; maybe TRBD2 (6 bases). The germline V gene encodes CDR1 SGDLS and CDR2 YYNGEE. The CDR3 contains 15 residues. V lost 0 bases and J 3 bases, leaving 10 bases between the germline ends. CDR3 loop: CASSVEGTVYNEQFF. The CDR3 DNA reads TGTGCCAGCAGCGTAGAAGGGACTGTCTACAATGAGCAGTTCTTC.

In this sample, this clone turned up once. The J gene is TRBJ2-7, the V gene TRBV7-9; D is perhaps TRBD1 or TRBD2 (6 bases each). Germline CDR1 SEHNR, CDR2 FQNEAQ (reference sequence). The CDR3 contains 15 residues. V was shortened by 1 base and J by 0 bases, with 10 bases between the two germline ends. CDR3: CASSLGGARSYEQYV. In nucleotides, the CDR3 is TGTGCCAGCAGCTTAGGGGGGGCTCGCTCCTACGAGCAGTACGTC.

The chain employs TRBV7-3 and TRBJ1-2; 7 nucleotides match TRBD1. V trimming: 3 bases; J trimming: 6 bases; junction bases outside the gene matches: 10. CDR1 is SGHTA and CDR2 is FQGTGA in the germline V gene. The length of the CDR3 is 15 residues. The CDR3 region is CASSFSRDSPDGYTF. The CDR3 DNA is TGTGCCAGCAGCTTCTCCCGGGACAGCCCTGATGGCTACACCTTC.

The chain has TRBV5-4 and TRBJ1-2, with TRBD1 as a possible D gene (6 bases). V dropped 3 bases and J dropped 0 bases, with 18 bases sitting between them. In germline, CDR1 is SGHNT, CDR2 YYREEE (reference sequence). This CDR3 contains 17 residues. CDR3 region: CASSSQGQGLSNYGYTF. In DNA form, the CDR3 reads TGTGCCAGCAGCTCCCAGGGGCAGGGACTCTCTAACTATGGCTACACCTTC.

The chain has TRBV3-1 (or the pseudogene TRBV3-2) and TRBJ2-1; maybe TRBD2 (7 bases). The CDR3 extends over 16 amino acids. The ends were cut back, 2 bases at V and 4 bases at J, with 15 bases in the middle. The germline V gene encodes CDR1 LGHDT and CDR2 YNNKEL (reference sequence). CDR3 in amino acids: CASSQSGGGKYNEQFF. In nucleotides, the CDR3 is TGTGCCAGCAGCCAAAGCGGCGGGGGCAAGTACAATGAGCAGTTCTTC.

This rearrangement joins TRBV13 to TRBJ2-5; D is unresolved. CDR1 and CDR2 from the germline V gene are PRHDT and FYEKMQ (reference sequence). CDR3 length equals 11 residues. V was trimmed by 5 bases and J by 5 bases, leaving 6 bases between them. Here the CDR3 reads CASSLLETQYF. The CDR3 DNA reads TGTGCCAGCAGCCTTCTGGAGACCCAGTACTTC.

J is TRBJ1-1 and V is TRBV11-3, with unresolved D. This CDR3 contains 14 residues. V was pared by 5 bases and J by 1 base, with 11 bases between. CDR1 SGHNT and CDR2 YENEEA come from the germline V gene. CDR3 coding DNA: TGTGCCAGCAGCCCTGAATGGGGGAACACTGAAGCTTTCTTT. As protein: CASSPEWGNTEAFF.

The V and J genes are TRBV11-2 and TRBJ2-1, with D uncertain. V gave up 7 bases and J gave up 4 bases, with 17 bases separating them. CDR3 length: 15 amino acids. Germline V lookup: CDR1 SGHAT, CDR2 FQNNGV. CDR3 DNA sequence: TGTGCCAGCACCCTTACCGTCCGGCGGTACAATGAGCAGTTCTTC. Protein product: CASTLTVRRYNEQFF.